This T cell receptor (beta chain) was observed in a study of control samples from healthy donors and cancer patients. The protocol was immunoSEQ multiplex PCR, while the TCRdb copy is restricted to in-frame clones and leaves out a portion. The table shows 230,000 or so clones, with roughly 94% occurring only once. The germline V gene encodes CDR1 SGHTA and CDR2 FQGNSA. CDR3 size: 13 residues. Trimming removed 3 bases at V and 2 bases at J, with 7 bases between. This sequence originates from a middle-aged man in good health. The sample consisted of blood. This chain uses TRBV7-2 with TRBJ1-2; D is undetermined. This CDR3 is CASSLSTNYGYTF. The CDR3 nucleotides are TGTGCCAGCAGCTTGAGTACAAACTATGGCTACACCTTC.